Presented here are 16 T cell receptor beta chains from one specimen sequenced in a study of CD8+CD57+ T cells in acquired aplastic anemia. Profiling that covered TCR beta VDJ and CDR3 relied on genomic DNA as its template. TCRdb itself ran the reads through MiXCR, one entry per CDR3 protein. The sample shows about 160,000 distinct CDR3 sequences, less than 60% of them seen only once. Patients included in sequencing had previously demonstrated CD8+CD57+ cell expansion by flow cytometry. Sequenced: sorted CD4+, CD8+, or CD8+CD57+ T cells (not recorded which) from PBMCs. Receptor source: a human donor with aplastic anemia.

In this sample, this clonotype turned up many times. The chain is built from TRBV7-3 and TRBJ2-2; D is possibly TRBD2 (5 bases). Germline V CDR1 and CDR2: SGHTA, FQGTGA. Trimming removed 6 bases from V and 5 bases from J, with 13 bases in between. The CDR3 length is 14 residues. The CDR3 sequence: CASRGLASTGELFF. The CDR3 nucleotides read TGTGCCAGCAGGGGGTTAGCGTCGACCGGGGAGCTGTTTTTT.

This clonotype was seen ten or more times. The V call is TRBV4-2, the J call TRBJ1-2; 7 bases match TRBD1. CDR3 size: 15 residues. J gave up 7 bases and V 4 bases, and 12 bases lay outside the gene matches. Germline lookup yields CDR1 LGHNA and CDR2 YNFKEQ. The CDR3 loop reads CASSREGAGPPGYTF. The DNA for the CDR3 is TGTGCCAGCAGCCGCGAGGGGGCAGGACCCCCTGGCTACACCTTC.

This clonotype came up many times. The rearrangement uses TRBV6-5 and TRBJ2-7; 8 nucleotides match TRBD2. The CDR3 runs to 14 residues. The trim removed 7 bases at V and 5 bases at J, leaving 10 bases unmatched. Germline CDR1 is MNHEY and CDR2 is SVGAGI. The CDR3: CASTKLDGGDEQYF. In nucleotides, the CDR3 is TGTGCCAGCACTAAACTCGACGGGGGGGACGAGCAGTACTTC.

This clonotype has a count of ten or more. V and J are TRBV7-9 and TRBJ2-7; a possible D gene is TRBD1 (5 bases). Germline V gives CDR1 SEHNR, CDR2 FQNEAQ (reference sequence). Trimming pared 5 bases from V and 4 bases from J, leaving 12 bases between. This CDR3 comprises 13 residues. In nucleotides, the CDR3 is TGTGCCAGCAGCCACGGAGCAGGGTACGAGCAGTACTTC. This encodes CASSHGAGYEQYF.

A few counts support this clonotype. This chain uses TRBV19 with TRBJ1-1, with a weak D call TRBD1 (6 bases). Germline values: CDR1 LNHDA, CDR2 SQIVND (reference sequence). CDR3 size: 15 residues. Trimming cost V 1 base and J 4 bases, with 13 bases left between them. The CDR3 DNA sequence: TGTGCCAGTAGTATAGCTGGGGGCGCATCCACTGAAGCTTTCTTT. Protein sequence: CASSIAGGASTEAFF.

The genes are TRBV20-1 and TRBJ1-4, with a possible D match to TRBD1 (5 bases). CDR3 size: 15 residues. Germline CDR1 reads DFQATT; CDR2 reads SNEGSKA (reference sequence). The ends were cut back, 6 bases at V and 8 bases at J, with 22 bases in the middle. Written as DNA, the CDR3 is TGCAGTGCATTAGAAAGGGGAAGACTCCAAGAAAAACTGTTTTTT. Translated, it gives CSALERGRLQEKLFF.

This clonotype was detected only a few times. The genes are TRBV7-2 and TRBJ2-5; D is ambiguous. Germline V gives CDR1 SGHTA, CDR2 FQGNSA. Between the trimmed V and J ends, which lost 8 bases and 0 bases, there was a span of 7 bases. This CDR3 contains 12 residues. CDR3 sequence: CASGSYQETQYF. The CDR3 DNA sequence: TGTGCCAGCGGCAGCTACCAAGAGACCCAGTACTTC.

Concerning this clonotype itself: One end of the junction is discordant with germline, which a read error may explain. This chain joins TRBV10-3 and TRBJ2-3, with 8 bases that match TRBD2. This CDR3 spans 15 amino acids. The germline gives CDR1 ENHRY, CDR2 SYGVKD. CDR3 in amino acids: CAISDSSGSTDAQYF. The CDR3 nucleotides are TGTGCCATCAGTGACTCGAGCGGGAGCACAGATGCGCAGTATTTT.

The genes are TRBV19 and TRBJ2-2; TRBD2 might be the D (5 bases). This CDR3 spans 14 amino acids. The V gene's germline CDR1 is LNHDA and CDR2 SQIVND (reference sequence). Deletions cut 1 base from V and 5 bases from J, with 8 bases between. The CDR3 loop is CASSIVGITGELFF. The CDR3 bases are TGTGCCAGTAGTATAGTCGGGATTACCGGGGAGCTGTTTTTT.

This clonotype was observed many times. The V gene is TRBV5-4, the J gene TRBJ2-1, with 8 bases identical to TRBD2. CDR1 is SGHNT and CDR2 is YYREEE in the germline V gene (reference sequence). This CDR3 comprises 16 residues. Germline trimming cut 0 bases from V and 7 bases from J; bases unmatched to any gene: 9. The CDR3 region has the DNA TGTGCCAGCAGCTTGGGGGCGGGAGGCTTTTGGAATGAGCAGTTCTTC. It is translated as CASSLGAGGFWNEQFF. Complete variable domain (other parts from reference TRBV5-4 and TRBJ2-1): ETGVTQSPTHLIKTRGQQVTLRCSSQSGHNTVSWYQQALGQGPQFIFQYYREEENGRGNFPPRFSGLQFPNYSSELNVNALELDDSALYLCASSLGAGGFWNEQFFGPGTRLTVL.

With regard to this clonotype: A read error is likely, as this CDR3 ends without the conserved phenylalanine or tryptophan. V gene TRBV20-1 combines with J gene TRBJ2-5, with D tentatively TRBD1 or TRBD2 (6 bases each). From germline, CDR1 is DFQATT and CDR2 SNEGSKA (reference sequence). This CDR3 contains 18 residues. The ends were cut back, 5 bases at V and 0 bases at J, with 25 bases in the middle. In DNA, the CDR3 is TGCAGTGCTTGGGGGAGGAGAGCTGGGGGCCGTAACCAAGAGACCCAGTACTCC. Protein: CSAWGRRAGGRNQETQYS.

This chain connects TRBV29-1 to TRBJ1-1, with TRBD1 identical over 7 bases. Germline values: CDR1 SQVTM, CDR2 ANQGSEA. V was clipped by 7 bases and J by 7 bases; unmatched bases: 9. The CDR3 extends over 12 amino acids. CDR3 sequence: CSGGGGVIEAFF. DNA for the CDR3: TGCAGCGGGGGAGGGGGCGTGATTGAAGCTTTCTTT.

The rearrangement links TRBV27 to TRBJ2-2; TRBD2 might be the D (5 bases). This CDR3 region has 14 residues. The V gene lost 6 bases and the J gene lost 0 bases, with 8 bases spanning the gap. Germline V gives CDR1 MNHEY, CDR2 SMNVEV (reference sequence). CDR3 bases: TGTGCCAGCAGGAACGGGGCGAACACCGGGGAGCTGTTTTTT. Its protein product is CASRNGANTGELFF.

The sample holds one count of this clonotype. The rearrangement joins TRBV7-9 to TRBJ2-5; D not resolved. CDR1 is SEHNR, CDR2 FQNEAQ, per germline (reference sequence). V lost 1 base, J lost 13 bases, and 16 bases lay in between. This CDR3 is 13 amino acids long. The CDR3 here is CASSLESPPTGYF. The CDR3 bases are TGTGCCAGCAGCTTAGAGTCCCCCCCGACCGGGTACTTC.

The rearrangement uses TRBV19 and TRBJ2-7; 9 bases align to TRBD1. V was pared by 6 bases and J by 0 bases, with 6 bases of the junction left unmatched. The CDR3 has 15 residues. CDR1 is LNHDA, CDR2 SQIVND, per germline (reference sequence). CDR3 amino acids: CASSWGQGSSYEQYF. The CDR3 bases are TGTGCCAGTAGCTGGGGACAGGGAAGCTCCTACGAGCAGTACTTC.

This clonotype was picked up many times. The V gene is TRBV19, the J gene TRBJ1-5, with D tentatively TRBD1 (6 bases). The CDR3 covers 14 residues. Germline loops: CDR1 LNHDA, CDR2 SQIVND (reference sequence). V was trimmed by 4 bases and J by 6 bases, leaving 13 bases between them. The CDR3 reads CASSSRTVVQPQHF. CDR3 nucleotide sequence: TGTGCCAGTAGTAGTAGGACAGTTGTTCAGCCCCAGCATTTT.